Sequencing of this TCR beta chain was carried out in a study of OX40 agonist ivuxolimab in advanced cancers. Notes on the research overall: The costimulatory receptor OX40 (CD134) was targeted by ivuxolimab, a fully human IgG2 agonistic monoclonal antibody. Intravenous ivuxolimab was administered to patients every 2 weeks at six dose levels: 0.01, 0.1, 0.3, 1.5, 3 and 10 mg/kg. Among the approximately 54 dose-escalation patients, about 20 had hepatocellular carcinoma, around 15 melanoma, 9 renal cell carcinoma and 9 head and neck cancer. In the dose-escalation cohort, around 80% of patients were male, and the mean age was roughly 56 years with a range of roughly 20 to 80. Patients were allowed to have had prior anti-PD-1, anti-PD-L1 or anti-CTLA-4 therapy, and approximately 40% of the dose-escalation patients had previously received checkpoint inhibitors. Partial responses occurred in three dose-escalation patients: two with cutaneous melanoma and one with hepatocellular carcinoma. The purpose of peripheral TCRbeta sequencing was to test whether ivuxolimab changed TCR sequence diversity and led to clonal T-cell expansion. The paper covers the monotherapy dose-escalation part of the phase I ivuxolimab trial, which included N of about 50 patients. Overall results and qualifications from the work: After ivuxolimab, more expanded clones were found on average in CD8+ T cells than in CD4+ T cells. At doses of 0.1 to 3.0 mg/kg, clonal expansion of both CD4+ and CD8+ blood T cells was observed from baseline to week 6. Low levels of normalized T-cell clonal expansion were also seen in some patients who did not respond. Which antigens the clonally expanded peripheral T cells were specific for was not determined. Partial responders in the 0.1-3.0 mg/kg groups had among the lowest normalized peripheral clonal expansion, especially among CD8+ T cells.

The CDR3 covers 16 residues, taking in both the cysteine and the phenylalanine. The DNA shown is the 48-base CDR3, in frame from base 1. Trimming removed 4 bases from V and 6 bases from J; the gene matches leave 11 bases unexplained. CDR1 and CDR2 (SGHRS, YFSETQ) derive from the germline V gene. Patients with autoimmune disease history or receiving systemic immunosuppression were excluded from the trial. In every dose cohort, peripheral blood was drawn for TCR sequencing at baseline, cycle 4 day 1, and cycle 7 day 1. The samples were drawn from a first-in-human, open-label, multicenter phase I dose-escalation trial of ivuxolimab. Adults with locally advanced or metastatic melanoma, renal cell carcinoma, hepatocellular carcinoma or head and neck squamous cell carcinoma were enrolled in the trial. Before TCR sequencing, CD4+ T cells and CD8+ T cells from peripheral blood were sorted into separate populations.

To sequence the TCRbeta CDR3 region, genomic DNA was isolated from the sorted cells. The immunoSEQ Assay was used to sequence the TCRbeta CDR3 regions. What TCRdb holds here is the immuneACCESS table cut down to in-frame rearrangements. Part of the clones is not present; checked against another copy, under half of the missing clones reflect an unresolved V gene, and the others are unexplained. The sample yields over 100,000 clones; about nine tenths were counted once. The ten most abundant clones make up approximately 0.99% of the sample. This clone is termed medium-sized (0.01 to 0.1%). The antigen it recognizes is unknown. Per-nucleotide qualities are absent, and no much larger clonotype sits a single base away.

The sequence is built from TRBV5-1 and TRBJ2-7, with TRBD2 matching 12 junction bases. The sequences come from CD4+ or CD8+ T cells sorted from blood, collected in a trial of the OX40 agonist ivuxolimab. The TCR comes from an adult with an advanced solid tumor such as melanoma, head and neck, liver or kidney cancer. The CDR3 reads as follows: CASSISLAGGSGEQYF. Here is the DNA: TGCGCCAGCAGCATCTCCCTAGCGGGAGGGTCGGGCGAGCAGTACTTC. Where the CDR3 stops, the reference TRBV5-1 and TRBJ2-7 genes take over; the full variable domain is KAGVTQTPRYLIKTRGQQVTLSCSPISGHRSVSWYQQTPGQGLQFLFEYFSETQRNKGNFPGRFSGRQFSNSRSEMNVSTLELGDSALYLCASSISLAGGSGEQYFGPGTRLTVT.